This T cell receptor beta chain was captured by sequencing in a study of blood T cell repertoires in COVID-19. Study information: Acute-phase and convalescent COVID-19 samples originated in the United States, Italy and Spain. T cells, B-cell-depleted T cells, or PBMCs supplied cDNA or gDNA.

Germline V lookup: CDR1 GTSNPN, CDR2 SVGIG (reference sequence). This CDR3 has 14 amino acids. After removal of 1 base from V and 5 bases from J, the junction contained 3 bases not matched to a gene. The table came from immunoSEQ multiplex PCR; TCRdb's copy has only in-frame clones and leaves some out. The sample shows approximately 90,000 clones, around 87% of them seen only once. The TCR was taken from a human donor with acute or convalescent COVID-19. The donor label of this sample is uncertain. Sequenced sample: peripheral blood. The genes are TRBV30 and TRBJ2-5; the match to TRBD2 covers 11 bases. CDR3 sequence reads: CAWSAGLAGETQYF. The CDR3 region has the DNA TGTGCCTGGAGTGCCGGACTAGCGGGTGAGACCCAGTACTTC.